This TCR beta chain was sequenced for a study of blood T cell repertoires in COVID-19 (TCRdb year 2020). Study-wide context: Collaborator samples came from the United States, Italy and Spain and covered acute and convalescent phases of COVID-19. The material from the prospective study consisted of cDNA or gDNA derived from T cells, B-cell-depleted T cells, or PBMCs. The dataset comprised deeply sampled blood TCRbeta repertoires from subjects exposed to, actively infected with, or recovered from COVID-19. The repertoires were released in a freely available public database intended as a resource for research on the immune response to SARS-CoV-2. Samples came from the ongoing ImmuneRACE study (first 160 participants) plus 1,254 subjects from 6 global collaborators. Sample metadata almost always included a de-identified subject ID, COVID-19 status, age in years and sex. Where available, HLA class I and class II types were obtained from metadata supplied by the sample provider rather than from assay-based typing. Overall study results and their limits: How much clinical and demographic metadata was included differed by source and by participant, and the metadata was provided uncurated.

Collaborating institutions collected whole blood in K2EDTA tubes following their own protocols. For TCRbeta analysis, collaborators shipped samples as frozen whole blood, isolated PBMCs, or DNA extracted from either of those sample types. TCRbeta CDR3 regions were amplified from genomic DNA by means of the immunoSEQ Assay, a bias-controlled multiplex PCR. Regarding the original processing steps: The number of nucleated cells in each sample was estimated from the amplification of reference gene primers within the assay. Sequence reads were collapsed and filtered to measure the absolute abundance of every unique TCRbeta CDR3 rearrangement. For each sample, productive Simpson clonality was calculated as the square root of Simpson's diversity index over productive rearrangements. In TCRdb, the immuneACCESS table is reduced to in-frame sequences with V and J assigned. These tables do not hold every clone; where another copy was compared, an unresolved V gene accounts for under half, and the others remain unexplained. From that table come the V and J calls and clone size; the DNA was used to work out D and trimming. This sample comprises more than 110,000 clones, about three quarters of them detected only once. Together, the top ten hold roughly 9% of the sample.

Remarks on this clone: Its recognized antigen is unknown. No quality values exist for individual bases; no much larger clone is one base distant.

The germline V gene supplies CDR1 MDHEN and CDR2 SYDVKM. Including cysteine and phenylalanine, the CDR3 has 14 amino acids. Just the 42-base CDR3 DNA is kept, in frame starting at base 1. Ends trimmed: V by 7 bases, J by 4 bases; bases unmatched to a gene: 9. The origin of this receptor is a woman in her forties or fifties with active or convalescent COVID-19. The V gene is TRBV28 and the J gene is TRBJ2-5; 7 nucleotides in the junction match TRBD2. The sample was peripheral blood. The nucleotides are TGTGCCAGCACCAGACTAGCCCTGGGAGAGACCCAGTACTTC. Translated, this is CASTRLALGETQYF.